The TCR beta chain described here comes from a study of OX40 agonist ivuxolimab in advanced cancers. A history of autoimmune disease or systemic immunosuppression excluded patients. Blood samples were obtained at baseline, cycle 4 day 1, and cycle 7 day 1. The CDR3 is made up of 15 amino acids. V was pared by 2 bases and J by 5 bases, with 8 bases of the junction left unmatched. Germline values: CDR1 SGHTA, CDR2 FQGNSA. Overall study findings and caveats: Relative to CD4+ cells, CD8+ T cells on average had more expanded clones.

Libraries were prepared by immunoSEQ multiplex PCR; TCRdb keeps only in-frame clonotypes and omits some of them. The sample has about 110,000 clones, approximately 90% seen once; the top ten hold approximately 0.52%. On this clone: Its target is unknown.

The sample in question was CD4+ or CD8+ T cells sorted from blood, obtained in a trial of the OX40 agonist ivuxolimab. The sequence derives from an adult with an advanced solid tumor such as melanoma, head and neck, liver or kidney cancer. This rearrangement joins TRBV7-2 to TRBJ2-5; 7 bases are shared with TRBD2. The CDR3 is CASSLRAAAGETQYF. In nucleotides, the CDR3 is TGTGCCAGCAGCTTAAGAGCGGCAGCGGGGGAGACCCAGTACTTC.